Listed below are T cell receptor beta chains from one sample, sequenced in a study of blood T cells in healthy people across ages. TCRdb itself ran the 5' RACE reads through MiXCR, one entry per CDR3 protein. Of 1.5 million to 2 million distinct CDR3 sequences detected, 49% appear once; the ten largest clones hold 2% to 2.5%. Input material: blood. The source is a middle-aged woman in good health. Both conserved end residues are part of each CDR3. A row's size may be missing; if present it is once, few, many or a size class.

CDR3aa,v_gene,j_gene,abundance
CASSLLPGLAGVADTQYF,TRBV6-5,TRBJ2-3,NA
CASKFTGELFF,TRBV6-5,TRBJ2-2,NA
CASSQEALLAGGPTDTQYF,TRBV4-3,TRBJ2-3,NA
CASSFEKGFYNEQFF,TRBV28,TRBJ2-1,few
CASSLREVGISPLHF,TRBV28,TRBJ1-6,NA
CSVEVGNTEAFF,TRBV29-1,TRBJ1-1,NA
CASYSRDRDFYEQYF,TRBV6-1,TRBJ2-7,NA
CASSLIEYQNIQYF,TRBV7-9,TRBJ2-4,NA
CASSSRSGTGVVNEQFF,TRBV7-6,TRBJ2-1,NA
CASSTDRGRVETQYF,TRBV5-4,NA,once
CVSESYAINEKLFF,TRBV6-6,TRBJ1-4,once